Detailed here is one T cell receptor (beta chain). Its specificity is unknown. TCRdb reprocessed the 5' RACE reads with MiXCR, giving one entry per CDR3 protein. The table shows under 900,000 distinct CDR3 sequences, with around an eighth occurring only once. The data are from a study of identical twins. Points from the study as a whole: Memory repertoires showed no such pattern, whereas abundant cord blood beta clonotypes carried fewer insertions.

The same sample was also used in a study of yellow fever vaccine responses in identical twins.

The clonotype was recovered from a woman in her late teens or twenties in good health. Sequenced material: PBMCs.

CDR3 coding DNA: TGTGCCAGCAGCCCGGCGGGGTCAGAGGGGGAGACCCAGTACTTC. This gives the protein CASSPAGSEGETQYF. The rearrangement links TRBV7-9 to TRBJ2-5; D may be TRBD2 (6 bases). The V end lost 5 bases, the J end lost 5 bases, and 18 bases lay between the germline ends. The CDR3 consists of 15 residues. Per the germline V gene, CDR1 is SEHNR and CDR2 is FQNEAQ (reference sequence).